This T cell receptor beta chain is from a study of cytomegalovirus exposure and HLA in healthy donors (dated by TCRdb to the late 2010s). Regarding the research as a whole: An earlier analysis of some 600 of the donors reported approximately 260 Gb of sequence data and 90 million to 120 million unique TCR beta sequences obtained from some 200 million T cells. About 300 gigabases of sequencing data and roughly 81 million unique TCR sequences made up an early release that covered roughly 670 HLA-typed donors. The genetic ancestry cluster associated with self-reported Caucasian donors included roughly 84% of the 300 to 400 genotyped donors. The study aimed to test whether cataloging public T cell receptors could reveal signatures of past pathogen exposure. The study used immunosequencing to profile the T cell repertoires of approximately 640 subjects and linked those repertoires to cytomegalovirus serostatus. Along with the approximately 620-subject first cohort, a separate validation cohort of over 90 different subjects was used. To predict cytomegalovirus infection status, the study brought together high-throughput TCR immunosequencing, statistical association of individual TCRs with disease status, and machine learning. To study patterns of TCR occurrence, a later analysis re-analyzed previously published TCR beta repertoires from 700 or so donors and added high-resolution HLA genotyping. The later analysis used no new phenotypic data to find candidate immune exposures, relying instead on TCR beta sequences and their occurrence across donors. In an earlier analysis of a few hundred of the donors, high-throughput TCR beta sequencing was used to judge whether each TCR beta V gene segment behaved as functional or pseudogenic. Donor age, sex, ethnicity and CMV serostatus were compiled alongside the repertoire data. A later genetic analysis used genome-wide SNP genotypes for about 65% of the 666 donors, treating that subset as a discovery cohort. All discovery cohort repertoires had been generated using a single sequencing platform. Class I and class II HLA loci were covered by the typing at four-digit resolution. The number of donors typed differed by locus, with roughly 629-640 for A, B, C, DRB1 and DQB1, over 500 for DQA1, over 600 for DPA1, and some 470 for DPB1. Roughly five DR-DQ haplotypes were handled as single units for association and clustering, since linkage in the cohort was strong. Among around 400 genotyped donors of the cohort, an average of about 240,000 unique TCR beta nucleotide sequences were sequenced per donor, roughly 20% of them non-productive.

The cohort comprised around 700 healthy bone marrow donors. All cohort members were sampled while nominally healthy, although unrecorded immune exposures were likely present. The donor tested CMV seropositive, placing the donor among the 289 seropositive members of the cohort. Every donor gave a peripheral blood sample, and the peripheral blood mononuclear cells from that sample were used for TCR beta sequencing. Genomic DNA was extracted from the blood cell samples with the Qiagen DNeasy Blood Extraction Kit. The CDR3 holds 12 amino acids from the cysteine to the phenylalanine. Only the CDR3 DNA is retained, 36 bases long and in frame from the first base. Looking up the germline V gene yields CDR1 MNHNS and CDR2 SASEGT. Trimming at the junction amounts to 8 bases on V and 3 bases on J, and the germline ends lie 9 bases apart. The library was generated by the immunoSEQ multiplex PCR assay. A mixture of 60 forward primers for TCR Vbeta segments and 13 reverse primers for TCR Jbeta segments was used in the multiplex PCR. The CDR3 region of rearranged TCR beta genes was amplified from genomic DNA by a multiplex PCR assay. The amplified TCR beta libraries were sequenced on the Illumina HiSeq System as 87-base-pair reads. The authors processed their data as follows. In a later analysis, around 80 million unique TCR beta chains were counted across the approximately 620 repertoires, and around 11 million of these chains were shared by at least two donors. To remove PCR and sequencing errors, raw reads were error-corrected and collapsed into unique sequences using a nearest-neighbor algorithm that merged closely related sequences. Alignment of CDR3 sequences to IMGT reference sequences was used to assign V, D and J gene segments. For a sequence to be retained, a match of at least six nucleotides to both a V gene segment and a J gene segment was required. Rearrangements were called productive when the CDR3 lacked stop codons and stayed in frame with V and J; all others were non-productive. CDR3 was defined by IMGT convention, running from the second conserved V-encoded cysteine to the conserved J-encoded phenylalanine. The earlier analysis of fewer than 750 of the donors excluded sequences that lacked an unambiguous match to a single V gene segment. In an earlier analysis of approximately 550 of the donors, V segments were called functional above 56.7% productive rearrangements and were called segregating when the between-donor standard deviation exceeded 5%. A statistical classification framework was developed to diagnose cytomegalovirus status using the catalog of TCR beta chain sequences. V and J gene assignment, in a later analysis, came from comparing TCR nucleotide sequences with IMGT/GENE-DB human TR gene sequences. In a later analysis, CDR3 sequences and most-parsimonious VDJ recombination scenarios were assigned using the TCRdist pipeline. A later analysis defined each TCR beta chain by its CDR3 amino acid sequence plus V-gene family, and excluded reads lacking a unique V-gene family. A later analysis removed over 500 highly shared, low-generation-probability nucleotide sequences to deal with suspected cross-contamination and a sequencing artifact. For each public chain, a later analysis derived a clonal expansion index from normalized ranks of inferred template counts within each repertoire. In a later analysis, generation probabilities were computed with a VDJ recombination model fitted to out-of-frame rearrangements, and the resulting probabilities were checked against IGoR. In a later analysis, hypergeometric tests were used to score TCR-TCR, TCR-HLA and TCR-CMV co-occurrence, with a repertoire-size bias correction applied to TCR pairs. A later analysis estimated false discovery rates by permuting HLA or CMV assignments 20 times. In a later analysis, co-occurring TCRs were grouped with DBSCAN, and TCRdist sequence similarity was added when clustering was performed within HLA-allele-positive subsets. Repertoires with fewer than 30,000 or more than 120,000 public chains were left out of co-occurrence clustering, as were roughly five repertoires with anomalous nucleotide sharing. TCRdb mirrors the immuneACCESS table, restricted to in-frame sequences. Some clones are absent from its copies; in checked studies, under half trace to an unresolved V gene, and the reason for the others is unknown. V and J calls and clone size are those listed in that table; D and trimming were worked out from the DNA. This sample has about 160,000 clones in its table, and about 79% of those were observed once. Approximately 0.89% of the sample lies in the top ten.

Here is what the overall study found, with its caveats: In the study, 164 TCR beta chains were listed as associated with cytomegalovirus. The sequencing pipeline was judged likely to have produced a cluster of highly shared sequence variants as a technical artifact. Approximately 18 rarely observed V segments, including chromosome 9 orphons, were excluded from the earlier analysis of approximately 500 of the donors because counts were too low. When HLA alleles, especially DR and DQ, strongly co-occurred, TCR associations were difficult to assign to individual alleles. Most TCR sequences were observed very rarely across donors, whereas some public TCRs were present in many individuals. A later analysis reported that several top co-occurrence clusters appeared linked to parvovirus B19, influenza, CMV and Epstein-Barr virus. A later analysis found that most CMV-associated TCR beta chains appeared HLA-restricted, with HLA associations seemingly driven largely by CMV exposure. According to a later analysis, TCR association rates differed among HLA loci, with DRB1 alleles showing the most associated TCRs and HLA-C alleles showing the fewest. Correlated functional status among segregating V segments might reflect linkage disequilibrium, but an unknown experimental factor could not be ruled out. Compared with the roughly 720-donor mean, donors in an Asian-associated ancestry cluster had fewer N-insertions in productive TCRs, according to a later genetic analysis. Broadly in line with IMGT annotations, most TCR beta V segments showed up in productive rearrangements about 87% or about 30% of the time in an earlier analysis of under 700 of the donors. Because some donors lacked HLA typing at each locus, the association tests relied only on the typed subset. A further reported finding was that TCR beta sequences accurately predicted the HLA-A and HLA-B alleles for most subjects in the first cohort. In vitro tests confirmed that a few of the cytomegalovirus-associated TCR beta chains recognize cytomegalovirus antigens. In this cohort, only TCR beta chains were sequenced, and detectable features were limited by the absence of alpha or paired-chain data. Because the 87-base-pair reads could not distinguish some IMGT-functional V segments, including TRBV6-2 and TRBV6-3, those segments were excluded. The classifier was reported to diagnose cytomegalovirus status with high specificity and sensitivity in both the original and validation cohorts. A later analysis found that HLA-associated TCR beta chains were more clonally expanded and had lower generation probabilities than equally common non-associated chains. According to the authors, the approach could potentially be generalized to other disease states and immunological phenotypes. Immune exposure information for the cohort was limited to CMV serostatus. Specific HLA alleles were associated with 16,951 TCR beta sequences at a false discovery rate of 0.05 in a later analysis. Roughly uniform sequencing depth across donors was assumed in presence/absence analyses, although this assumption may not hold. A later genetic analysis associated a missense DCLRE1C variant with V-gene and J-gene trimming of TCR beta chains, and an independent cohort replicated the association.

Of note for this clone: Its antigen is not yet known. Per-base qualities were not stored, and no clone one base away is much larger.

The sequence is built from TRBV6-1 and TRBJ2-3; the D gene cannot be resolved reliably. The receptor was derived from a woman in her 50s in good health and CMV-seropositive. The sample was PBMCs. The CDR3 sequence is CASADGTDTQYF. Read as DNA, the sequence is TGTGCCAGCGCAGACGGGACAGATACGCAGTATTTT.